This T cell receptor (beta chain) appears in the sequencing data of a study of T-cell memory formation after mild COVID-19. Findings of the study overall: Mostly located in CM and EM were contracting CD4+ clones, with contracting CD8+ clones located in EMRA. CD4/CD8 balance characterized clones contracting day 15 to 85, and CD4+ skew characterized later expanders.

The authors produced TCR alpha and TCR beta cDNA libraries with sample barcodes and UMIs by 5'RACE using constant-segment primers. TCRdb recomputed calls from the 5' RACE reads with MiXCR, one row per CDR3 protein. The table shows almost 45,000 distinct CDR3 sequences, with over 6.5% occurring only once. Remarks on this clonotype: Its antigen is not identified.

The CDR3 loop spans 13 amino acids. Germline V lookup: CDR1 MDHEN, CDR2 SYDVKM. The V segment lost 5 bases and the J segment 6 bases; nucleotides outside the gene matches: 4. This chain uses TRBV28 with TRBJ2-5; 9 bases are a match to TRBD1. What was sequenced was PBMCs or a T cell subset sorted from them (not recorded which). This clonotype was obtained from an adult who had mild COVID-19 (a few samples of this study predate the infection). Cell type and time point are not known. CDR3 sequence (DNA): TGTGCCAGCAGTAACAGGGGGCTCCAGACCCAGTACTTC. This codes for CASSNRGLQTQYF.